The sequence of this T cell receptor beta chain was determined in a study of T cell responses to AZD1222 COVID-19 vaccine. General study points: After two AZD1222 doses, spike-specific TCR breadth and depth rose versus day 0. Donors were chiefly white British, with a greater number of females, and clonal diversity was perhaps underestimated.

Using immunoSEQ multiplex PCR, the repertoire was profiled, and TCRdb retains in-frame clones only, with some absent. The table has over 150,000 clones, approximately 87% seen once. A few counts support this clone. Its antigen remains unidentified. It was second doses at about 4 or about 12 weeks that were pooled. The V and J ends lost 3 bases and 0 bases respectively, with 9 bases between them. The CDR3 has 15 residues. Germline lookup yields CDR1 SEHNR and CDR2 FQNEAQ (reference sequence). The sequencing here drew on peripheral blood, taken 28 days after the second AZD1222 dose. The chain combines TRBV7-9 with TRBJ1-3; no clear D gene. This TCR came from an adult who received the AZD1222 COVID-19 vaccine. CDR3 nucleotide sequence: TGTGCCAGCAGCTTGTCTAGGGACTCTGGAAACACCATATATTTT. This gives the protein CASSLSRDSGNTIYF.